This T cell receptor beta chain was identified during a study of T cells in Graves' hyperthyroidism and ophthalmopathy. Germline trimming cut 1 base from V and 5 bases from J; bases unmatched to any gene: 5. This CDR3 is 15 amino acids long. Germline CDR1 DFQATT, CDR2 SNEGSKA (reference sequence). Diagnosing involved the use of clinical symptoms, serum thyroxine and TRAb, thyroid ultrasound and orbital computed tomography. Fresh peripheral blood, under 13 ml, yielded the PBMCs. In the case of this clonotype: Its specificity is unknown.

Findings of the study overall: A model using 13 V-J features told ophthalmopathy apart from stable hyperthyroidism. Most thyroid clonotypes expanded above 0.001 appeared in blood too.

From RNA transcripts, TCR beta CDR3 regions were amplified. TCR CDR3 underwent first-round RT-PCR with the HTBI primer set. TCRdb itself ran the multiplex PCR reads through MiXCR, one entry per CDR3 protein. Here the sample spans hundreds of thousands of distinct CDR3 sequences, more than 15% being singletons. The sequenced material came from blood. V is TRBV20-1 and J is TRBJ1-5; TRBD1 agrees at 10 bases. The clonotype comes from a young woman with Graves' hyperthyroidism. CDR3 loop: CSARVLGTGDQPQHF. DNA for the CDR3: TGCAGTGCTAGAGTTTTAGGGACAGGGGATCAGCCCCAGCATTTT.